This TCR beta chain is from a study of shared clonotypes between healthy human individuals. Study information: The donors, a couple of women and a few men, were aged 18 to 49.

The naive CD8 population came from CD45RO-negative cells selected for CCR7, without terminally differentiated effector memory CD45RA+ cells. Turning to this clone: Its antigen remains unidentified.

Researchers ran the assay at a deep level. Sorted-subset replicate PCR reactions were performed with 200 ng DNA, corresponding to tens of thousands of T cell genomes. Measured with immunoSEQ multiplex PCR; TCRdb has only the in-frame clones, and not every one. This sample yields hundreds of thousands of clones, of which about 95% are seen a single time; more than 0.085% belongs to the top ten. General study findings and limits: Between a few donors, naive CD4 clonotypes were shared at a level of about 5%.

Germline lookup yields CDR1 KGHSH and CDR2 LQKENI. V was clipped by 3 bases and J by 8 bases, with 11 bases between them. The CDR3 extends over 13 amino acids. The sequenced sample was naive CD8+ T cells sorted from blood. The TCR was taken from a woman aged 30 to 39 in good health. The chain couples TRBV18 to TRBJ2-1, with D tentatively TRBD1 (6 bases). CDR3 bases: TGTGCCAGCTCACCTCTCAGGGGCGATGAGCAGTTCTTC. As protein: CASSPLRGDEQFF.